This T cell receptor beta chain originates from a study of shared clonotypes between healthy human individuals (dated by TCRdb to between 2020 and 2021). At the level of the whole study: Two women and a few men aged 18 to 49 years were included in the cohort. To estimate repertoire size and how much clonotype sharing occurs between individuals, the study deeply sequenced the blood TCR repertoires of roughly 5 healthy adults. Per donor, three plates each were used for CD4 naive and CD4 memory, two for CD8 naive, and one for CD8 memory. Leukapheresis yielded between about 0.9 and 10 billion PBMCs per donor. To increase sequencing depth and limit assay-specific biases, TCR repertoire library preparation and sequencing were carried out by different laboratories using diverse techniques.

Beyond this particular receptor, the publication reports: Naive subsets generally had larger estimated clonotype richness than memory subsets did. Compared with non-shared clonotypes, the clonotypes found in all four sorted-subset donors had higher generation probabilities. Sampling was restricted to blood, and TCR repertoires in tissues likely differ from the TCR repertoires found in blood. Pairwise subsampling led to the expectation that sequencing depth would affect the degree of clonotype sharing among donors. Incomplete sequencing was indicated by rarefaction of sorted-subset datasets, despite the large sequencing depth. Across four donors, 4.5% to 6.5% of naive CD4, roughly 3.3% of naive CD8, 2% to 2.5% of memory CD4, and 0.4% of memory CD8 clonotypes were shared. The small number of donors limited the genetic and exposure-history diversity represented.

TCR CDR3 regions were amplified from genomic DNA by multiplex PCR using the deep immunoSEQ assay. For each cell subset, the extracted genomic DNA was distributed evenly across all wells of several immunoSEQ 96-well plates, and each plate served as one replicate. Each replicate PCR for sorted subsets received around 0.2 ug genomic DNA, equal to about 30,000 T cell genomes. The purified libraries were quantified using a Qubit 3.0 fluorometer, sized with a Bioanalyzer 2100, and then quantified again using the KAPA Library Quantification kit. A separate single-read 150-cycle Illumina NextSeq 550 flow cell was used to sequence each immunoSEQ 96-well plate. Per the authors' processing: Because the immunoSEQ output included only junctional sequences and no quality scores, the filtering could not be the same as the filtering used for full-length reads. Sequences were annotated with PyIR, a Python wrapper for IgBLAST v1.9, and V/J genes and CDR3 were assigned using IMGT germline references. Reads were removed for weak V/J assignments (E-value above 1e-6), missing CDR3, stop codons, out-of-frame junctions, or ambiguous translated residues. A V3J clonotype was defined by an identical inferred V gene, J gene, and CDR3 amino acid sequence. To compute the percentage overlap between repertoires, the number of shared unique clonotypes was divided by the size of the smaller repertoire. Richness of each repertoire was evaluated using RTK rarefaction, the Chao1 estimator, and Recon v2.1 estimates of unobserved clonotypes. Generation probabilities were computed with OLGA for all TCRbeta clonotypes obtained by the gDNA method from several donors. The immuneACCESS repertoire file appears here via TCRdb, limited to in-frame rearrangements. These files lack a portion of the clones; in checked studies, under half of the deficit traces to unresolved V genes, and the cause of the others is not known. V, J and clone size are those of that table, while D and trimming were read from the DNA. The sample table records about 1.5 million clones; 95% to 99% of these occur just once. Of the sample, roughly 0.42% falls within the top ten clones.

The donors were healthy, HIV-negative adults with no recently reported acute infections or vaccinations. Every donor was a Caucasian adult residing in Nashville, Tennessee, USA. CD4+ T cells were enriched by magnetic negative selection; naive cells were then positively selected on CD45RA, and the negative fraction formed the memory subset. After blood collection by leukapheresis, PBMCs were isolated using Ficoll-Histopaque density gradient centrifugation and then cryopreserved in the vapor phase of liquid nitrogen. Purity and quantity of every magnetically sorted T cell population were checked by analytical flow cytometry. From each sorted fraction, genomic DNA was isolated and quantified by UV absorbance on a Nanodrop 2000c. Note on this clone: The antigen this receptor binds is unknown. Per-base qualities were not stored, and no clone one base away is much larger.

V trim: 3 bases; J trim: 7 bases; unmatched bases: 11. From its cysteine to its phenylalanine, the CDR3 spans 16 amino acids. Only the CDR3 region is kept as DNA, spanning 48 bases read in frame from base 1. Taken from the germline V gene, the CDR1 and CDR2 loops are SGHTA and FQGTGA. This clonotype was sampled from a young man in good health. Sequencing used naive CD4+ T cells sorted from blood. The meaning of the sample's cell subset or site label: CD45RA+ positively selected. The V and J segments used are TRBV7-3 and TRBJ2-1, with 8 bases in between that match TRBD2. The CDR3: CASSFKGVAGKNEQFF. At the DNA level, the sequence is TGTGCCAGCAGCTTTAAAGGGGTAGCGGGAAAGAATGAGCAGTTCTTC.